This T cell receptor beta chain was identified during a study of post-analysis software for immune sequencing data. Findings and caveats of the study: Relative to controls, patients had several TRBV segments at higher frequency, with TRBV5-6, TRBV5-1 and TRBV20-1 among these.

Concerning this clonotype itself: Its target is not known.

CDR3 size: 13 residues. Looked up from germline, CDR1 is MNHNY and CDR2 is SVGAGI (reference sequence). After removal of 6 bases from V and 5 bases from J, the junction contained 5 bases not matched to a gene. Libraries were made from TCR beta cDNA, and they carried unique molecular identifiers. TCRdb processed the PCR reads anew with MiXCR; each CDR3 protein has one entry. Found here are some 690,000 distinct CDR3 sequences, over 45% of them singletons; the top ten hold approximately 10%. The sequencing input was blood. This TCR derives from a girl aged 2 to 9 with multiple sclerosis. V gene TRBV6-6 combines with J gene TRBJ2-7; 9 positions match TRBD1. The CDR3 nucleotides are TGTGCCAGCAGAACCGGGACAGGGAACGAGCAGTACTTC. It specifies CASRTGTGNEQYF.